This T cell receptor beta chain originates from a study of response to subunit inactivated influenza vaccine. Study-level points and caveats: Authors suggested seasonal influenza vaccinations each recruit few new T cells.

TCRdb re-called the RT-PCR reads through MiXCR, storing one row per CDR3 protein. In the table there are 630,000 or so distinct CDR3 sequences, approximately 15% of which are singletons. With regard to this clonotype: Its antigen is currently unknown.

V lost 7 bases and J lost 3; bases outside the gene matches: 5. The CDR3 is 12 amino acids. In germline, CDR1 is SQVTM, CDR2 ANQGSEA. The TCR was taken from a man aged 45-65 years who received an inactivated influenza vaccine. Here the sequenced sample was PBMCs from blood, taken about 11 days after vaccination. V and J are TRBV29-1 and TRBJ1-1; the match to TRBD1 covers 7 bases. The CDR3 coding sequence is TGCAGCGGGTCCACAGGGGACACTGAAGCTTTCTTT. Translated: CSGSTGDTEAFF. The complete variable domain, with remaining parts taken from reference TRBV29-1 and TRBJ1-1, reads SAVISQKPSRDICQRGTSLTIQCQVDSQVTMMFWYRQQPGQSLTLIATANQGSEATYESGFVIDKFPISRPNLTFSTLTVSNMSPEDSSIYLCSGSTGDTEAFFGQGTRLTVV.